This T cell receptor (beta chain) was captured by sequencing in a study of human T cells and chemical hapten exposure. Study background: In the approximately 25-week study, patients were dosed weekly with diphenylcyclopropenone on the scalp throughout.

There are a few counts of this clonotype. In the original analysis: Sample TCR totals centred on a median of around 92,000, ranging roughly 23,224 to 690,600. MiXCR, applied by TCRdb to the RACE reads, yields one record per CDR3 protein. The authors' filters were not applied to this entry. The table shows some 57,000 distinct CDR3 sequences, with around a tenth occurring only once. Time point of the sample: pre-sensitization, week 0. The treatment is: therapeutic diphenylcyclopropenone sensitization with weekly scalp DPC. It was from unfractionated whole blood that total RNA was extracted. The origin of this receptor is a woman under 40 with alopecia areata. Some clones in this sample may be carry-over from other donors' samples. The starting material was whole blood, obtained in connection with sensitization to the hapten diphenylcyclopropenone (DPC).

This CDR3 is CASKMTSGGLAKNIQYF. The CDR3 coding sequence is TGTGCCAGCAAAATGACTAGCGGGGGCCTAGCCAAAAACATTCAGTACTTC. The V and J genes are TRBV6-5 and TRBJ2-4; TRBD2 agrees at 12 bases. V lost 7 bases and J lost 0; bases outside the gene matches: 7. Germline CDR1 MNHEY, CDR2 SVGAGI. The CDR3 consists of 17 residues.